This section outlines one TCR beta chain sequence together with its context. Its antigen is as yet unknown. J was trimmed by 5 bases and V by 3 bases; bases with no gene match: 8. CDR3 length: 16 amino acids. Germline V CDR1 and CDR2: GTSNPN, SVGIG (reference sequence). Clones were sequenced by immunoSEQ multiplex PCR, and TCRdb holds only the in-frame ones, with some missing. The sample includes approximately 110,000 clones, 85% to 90% of them seen just once. The data belong to a study of T cell responses to AZD1222 COVID-19 vaccine. Notes on the study in general: Donor demographics were predominantly white British with a female majority; clonal diversity may be underestimated. Vaccination with two AZD1222 doses was followed by a rise in Spike-specific TCR breadth and depth. Sampled repertoires all dated from after the peak T cell response. Mapped onto spike, vaccine-associated CD4 TCRs spanned it and were dominant at 160-218 and 743-854.

J is TRBJ2-2 and V is TRBV30; 11 bases agree with TRBD2. The source material was peripheral blood, sampled 28 days after the second AZD1222 dose. The sequence came from an adult who received the AZD1222 COVID-19 vaccine. CDR3 amino acids: CAWRSSGGTLTGELFF. CDR3 nucleotides: TGTGCCTGGAGATCTAGCGGGGGGACATTAACCGGGGAGCTGTTTTTT.